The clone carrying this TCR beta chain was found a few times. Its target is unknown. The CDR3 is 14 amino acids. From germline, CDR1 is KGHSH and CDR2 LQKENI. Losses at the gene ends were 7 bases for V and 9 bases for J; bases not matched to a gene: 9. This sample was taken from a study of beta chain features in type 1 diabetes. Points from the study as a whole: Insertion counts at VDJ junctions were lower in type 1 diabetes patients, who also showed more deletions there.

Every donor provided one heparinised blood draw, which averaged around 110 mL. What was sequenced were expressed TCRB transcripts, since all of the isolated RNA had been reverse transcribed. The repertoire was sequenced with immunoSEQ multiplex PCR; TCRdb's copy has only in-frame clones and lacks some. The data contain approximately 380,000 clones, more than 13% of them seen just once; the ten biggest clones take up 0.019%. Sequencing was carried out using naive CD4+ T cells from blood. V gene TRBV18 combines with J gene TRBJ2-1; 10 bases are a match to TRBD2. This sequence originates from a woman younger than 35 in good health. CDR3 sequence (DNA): TGTGCCAGCTTTAGCGGGAGGCCGGCTGGTGAGCAGTTCTTC. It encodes CASFSGRPAGEQFF.